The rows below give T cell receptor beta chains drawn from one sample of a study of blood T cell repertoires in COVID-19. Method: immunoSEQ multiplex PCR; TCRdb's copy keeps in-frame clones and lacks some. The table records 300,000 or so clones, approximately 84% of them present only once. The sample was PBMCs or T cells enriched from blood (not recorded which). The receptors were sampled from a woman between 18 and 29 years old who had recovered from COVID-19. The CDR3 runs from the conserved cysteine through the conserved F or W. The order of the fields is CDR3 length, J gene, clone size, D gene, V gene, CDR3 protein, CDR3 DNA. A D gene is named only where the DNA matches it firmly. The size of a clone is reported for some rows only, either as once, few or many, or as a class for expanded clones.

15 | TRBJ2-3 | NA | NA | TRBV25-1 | CASSLLSGGADTQYF | TGTGCCAGCAGTCTTCTTAGTGGGGGGGCGGATACGCAGTATTTT
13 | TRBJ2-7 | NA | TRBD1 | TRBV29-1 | CSVADRATYEQYF | TGCAGCGTTGCGGACAGGGCTACCTACGAGCAGTACTTC
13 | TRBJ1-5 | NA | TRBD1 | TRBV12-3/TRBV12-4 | CASRNTQGQPQHF | TGTGCCAGCAGGAACACACAGGGGCAGCCCCAGCATTTT
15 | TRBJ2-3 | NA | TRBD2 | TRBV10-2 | CASSPVGGRTDTQYF | TGCGCCAGCAGCCCAGTCGGGGGGAGGACAGATACGCAGTATTTT
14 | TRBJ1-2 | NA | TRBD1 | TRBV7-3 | CASSFGTAVDGYTF | TGTGCCAGCAGCTTCGGGACAGCAGTCGATGGCTACACCTTC
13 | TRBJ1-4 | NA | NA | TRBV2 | CASKSEANEKLFF | TGTGCCAGTAAGTCGGAGGCTAATGAAAAACTGTTTTTT
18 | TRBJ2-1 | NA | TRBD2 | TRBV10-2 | CASSDLPGLAGAYNEQFF | TGCGCCAGCAGTGATTTACCGGGACTAGCGGGGGCTTACAATGAGCAGTTCTTC
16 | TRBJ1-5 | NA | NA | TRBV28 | CASSFTGSRSNQPQHF | TGTGCCAGCAGTTTCACAGGGTCCCGCAGCAATCAGCCCCAGCATTTT
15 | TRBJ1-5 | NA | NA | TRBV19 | CASSIYRDSNQPQHF | TGTGCCAGTAGTATCTACAGGGATAGCAATCAGCCCCAGCATTTT
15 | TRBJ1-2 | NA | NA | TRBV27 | CASSLEGESSYGYTF | TGTGCCAGCAGTTTAGAGGGGGAGTCCTCCTATGGCTACACCTTC
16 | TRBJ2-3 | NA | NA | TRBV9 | CASSVVTGIGTDTQYF | TGTGCCAGCAGCGTAGTTACTGGTATTGGCACAGATACGCAGTATTTT
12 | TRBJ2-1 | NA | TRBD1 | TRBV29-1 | CSASGTGNEQFF | TGCAGCGCTTCCGGGACAGGGAATGAGCAGTTCTTC
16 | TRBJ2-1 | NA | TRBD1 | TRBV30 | CAWSGQGASTYNEQFF | TGTGCCTGGAGCGGACAGGGGGCATCCACCTACAATGAGCAGTTCTTC
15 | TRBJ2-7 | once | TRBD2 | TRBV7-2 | CASRRTSGRGYEQYF | TGTGCCAGCAGACGGACTAGCGGGAGGGGCTACGAGCAGTACTTC
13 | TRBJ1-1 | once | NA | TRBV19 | CASSITDNTEAFF | TGTGCCAGTAGTATAACAGACAACACTGAAGCTTTCTTT
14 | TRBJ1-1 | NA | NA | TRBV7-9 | CASSLGRSDTEAFF | TGTGCCAGCAGCTTAGGGAGGTCGGACACTGAAGCTTTCTTT
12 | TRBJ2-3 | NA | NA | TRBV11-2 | CASSQGQDTQYF | TGTGCCAGCAGCCAGGGCCAAGATACGCAGTATTTT
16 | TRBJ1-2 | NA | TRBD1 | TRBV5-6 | CASRHALQGANYGYTF | TGTGCCAGCAGACATGCTTTACAGGGGGCGAACTATGGCTACACCTTC
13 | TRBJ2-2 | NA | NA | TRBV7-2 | CASSPSGSGELFF | TGTGCCAGCAGCCCCTCGGGGTCCGGGGAGCTGTTTTTT
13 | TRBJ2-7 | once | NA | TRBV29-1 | CSASPGFYYEQYF | TGCAGCGCCAGTCCAGGGTTTTACTACGAGCAGTACTTC
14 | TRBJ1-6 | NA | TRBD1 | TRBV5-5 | CASSLDRANSPLHF | TGTGCCAGCAGCTTAGACAGGGCTAATTCACCCCTCCACTTT
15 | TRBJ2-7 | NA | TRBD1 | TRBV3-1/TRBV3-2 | CASSPHRQGRDEQYF | TGTGCCAGCAGCCCCCACCGACAGGGCCGGGACGAGCAGTACTTC
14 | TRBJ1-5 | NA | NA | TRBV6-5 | CASSRSGGNQPQHF | TGTGCCAGCAGCCGATCAGGGGGCAATCAGCCCCAGCATTTT
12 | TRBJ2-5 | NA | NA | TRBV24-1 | CATSDPRETQYF | TGTGCCACCAGTGATCCGAGGGAGACCCAGTACTTC
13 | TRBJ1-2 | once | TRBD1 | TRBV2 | CASRIQGGDGYTF | TGTGCCAGCAGGATCCAGGGGGGTGATGGCTACACCTTC
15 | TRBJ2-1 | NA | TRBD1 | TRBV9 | CASSGGQGFYNEQFF | TGTGCCAGCAGCGGGGGACAGGGATTTTACAATGAGCAGTTCTTC
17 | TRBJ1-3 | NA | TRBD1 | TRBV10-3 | CAISESPGQGSGNTIYF | TGTGCCATCAGTGAGTCGCCGGGACAGGGGTCTGGAAACACCATATATTTT
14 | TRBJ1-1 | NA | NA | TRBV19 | CASSFQGKNTEAFF | TGTGCCAGTAGTTTCCAGGGAAAGAACACTGAAGCTTTCTTT
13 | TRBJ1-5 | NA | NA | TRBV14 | CASSQEGQGPQHF | TGTGCCAGCAGCCAAGAAGGCCAGGGGCCCCAGCATTTT
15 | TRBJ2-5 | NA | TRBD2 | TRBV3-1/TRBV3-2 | CASSPLAGKQETQYF | TGTGCCAGCAGCCCCCTAGCGGGGAAGCAAGAGACCCAGTACTTC
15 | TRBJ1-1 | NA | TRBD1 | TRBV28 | CASSSETGRVTEAFF | TGTGCCAGCAGTTCTGAGACAGGGCGTGTCACTGAAGCTTTCTTT
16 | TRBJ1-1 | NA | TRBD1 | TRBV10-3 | CAIRPGQGASNTEAFF | TGTGCCATCAGGCCCGGACAGGGGGCATCGAACACTGAAGCTTTCTTT
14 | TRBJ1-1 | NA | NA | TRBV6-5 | CASSKLVMNTEAFF | TGTGCCAGCAGCAAGCTGGTAATGAACACTGAAGCTTTCTTT
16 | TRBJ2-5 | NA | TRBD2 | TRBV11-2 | CASSLVAGGLGETQYF | TGTGCCAGCAGCTTAGTAGCGGGGGGCCTCGGGGAGACCCAGTACTTC
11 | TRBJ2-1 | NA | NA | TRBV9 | CASRSGNEQFF | TGTGCCAGCAGAAGCGGGAATGAGCAGTTCTTC
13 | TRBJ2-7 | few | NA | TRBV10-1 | CASSDPSAYEQYF | TGCGCCAGCAGTGACCCTAGCGCCTACGAGCAGTACTTC
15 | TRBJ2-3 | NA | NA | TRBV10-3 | CAISEERISTDTQYF | TGTGCCATCAGTGAGGAGCGGATAAGCACAGATACGCAGTATTTT
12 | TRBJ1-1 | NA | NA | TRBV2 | CASARVNTEAFF | TGTGCCAGCGCCCGGGTAAACACTGAAGCTTTCTTT
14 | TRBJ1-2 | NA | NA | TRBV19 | CASSIPGQNYGYTF | TGTGCCAGTAGTATCCCCGGACAGAACTATGGCTACACCTTC
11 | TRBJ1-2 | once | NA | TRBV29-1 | CSVEEEDGYTF | TGCAGCGTTGAGGAGGAGGATGGCTACACCTTC
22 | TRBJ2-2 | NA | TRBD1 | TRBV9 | CASSVAHRGQGARPGTPGELFF | TGTGCCAGCAGCGTAGCCCACCGCGGACAGGGGGCGCGTCCCGGGACACCCGGGGAGCTGTTTTTT
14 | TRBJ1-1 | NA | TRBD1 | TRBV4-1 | CASSQQGVNTEAFF | TGCGCCAGCAGCCAACAGGGGGTCAACACTGAAGCTTTCTTT
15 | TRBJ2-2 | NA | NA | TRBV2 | CASSGQGMNTGELFF | TGTGCCAGCAGTGGGCAGGGGATGAACACCGGGGAGCTGTTTTTT
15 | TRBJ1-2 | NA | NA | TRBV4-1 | CASSQDRGRAYGYTF | TGCGCCAGCAGCCAAGATCGCGGCAGGGCCTATGGCTACACCTTC
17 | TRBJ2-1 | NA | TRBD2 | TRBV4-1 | CASSQEGQTSGDNEQFF | TGCGCCAGCAGCCAAGAAGGCCAGACTAGCGGGGACAATGAGCAGTTCTTC
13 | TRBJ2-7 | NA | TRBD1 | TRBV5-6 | CASSLDRGYEQYF | TGTGCCAGCAGCTTGGACAGGGGTTACGAGCAGTACTTC
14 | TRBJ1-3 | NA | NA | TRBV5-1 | CASSLVASGNTIYF | TGCGCCAGCAGCTTGGTAGCATCTGGAAACACCATATATTTT
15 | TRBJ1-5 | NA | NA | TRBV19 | CASSPLAAANQPQHF | TGTGCCAGTAGTCCCCTGGCGGCCGCTAATCAGCCCCAGCATTTT
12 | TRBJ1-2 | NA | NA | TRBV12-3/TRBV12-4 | CASRERGGGYTF | TGTGCCAGCAGAGAACGGGGGGGAGGCTACACCTTC
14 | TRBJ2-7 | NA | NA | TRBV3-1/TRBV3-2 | CASSQVGTSYEQYF | TGTGCCAGCAGCCAAGTTGGCACCTCCTACGAGCAGTACTTC